Reported below is one T cell receptor beta chain. As processed by the authors: From reference gene primer amplification, estimates of nucleated cell counts were derived. The assay was immunoSEQ multiplex PCR, and TCRdb's table has in-frame clones only and misses some. The V and J calls and clone size are taken from that table; D and trimming were inferred from the DNA. Among approximately 280,000 clones listed, about 89% were seen once. These data come from a study of blood T cell repertoires in COVID-19. The wider study: COVID-19 samples from acute and convalescent phases originated in the United States, Italy and Spain.

Cohort placement rested on clinical history that participants reported themselves. In Cohort 3, a recovered donor had either two negative PCRs, clearance, or symptom resolution. Per the germline V gene, CDR1 is DFQATT and CDR2 is SNEGSKA (reference sequence). V lost 3 bases and J lost 2, with 17 bases in between. The CDR3 extends over 15 amino acids. Sequences were obtained from PBMCs or T cells enriched from blood (not recorded which). This clonotype originated in a young woman who had recovered from COVID-19. This chain links TRBV20-1 with TRBJ2-7; the D gene is possibly TRBD1 (6 bases). The CDR3 reads CSASGAQGNAYEQYF. The CDR3 coding sequence is TGCAGTGCTAGTGGAGCCCAGGGGAATGCCTACGAGCAGTACTTC.